Presented here are 22 T cell receptor beta chains from one specimen sequenced in a study of metastatic and nonmetastatic thyroid tumors. Patients had received no treatment of any kind before thyroid surgery. MiXCR reprocessed the PCR reads for TCRdb. Found here are 90,000 or so clones, about 9.1% of them singletons; the top ten hold around 8.5%. The specimen was blood. These TCRs come from a female donor with papillary thyroid cancer or a benign thyroid nodule (not recorded which). Some clones in this sample may be carry-over from other donors' samples.

This clone was seen repeatedly, ten times or more. This chain links TRBV19 with TRBJ2-3; 7 bases match TRBD2. CDR3 length equals 16 residues. Germline V gene sequence: CDR1 LNHDA, CDR2 SQIVND (reference sequence). After removal of 3 bases from V and 4 bases from J, the junction contained 10 bases not matched to a gene. In DNA form, the CDR3 reads TGTGCCAGTAGTATCGGGAGGTGGGGAATCTCAGATACGCAGTATTTT. It yields the protein CASSIGRWGISDTQYF.

This chain links TRBV5-5 with TRBJ2-5; D unresolved. The ends were cut back, 1 base at V and 0 bases at J, with 7 bases in the middle. The CDR3 spans 14 residues. Germline V lookup: CDR1 SGHKS, CDR2 YYEKEE (reference sequence). As DNA, the CDR3 is TGTGCCAGCAGCTTGCTACAGAACCAAGAGACCCAGTACTTC. Its translation is CASSLLQNQETQYF. The complete variable domain, with remaining parts taken from reference TRBV5-5 and TRBJ2-5, reads DAGVTQSPTHLIKTRGQQVTLRCSPISGHKSVSWYQQVLGQGPQFIFQYYEKEERGRGNFPDRFSARQFPNYSSELNVNALLLGDSALYLCASSLLQNQETQYFGPGTRLLVL.

This clone has a count of ten or more. The CDR3 protein is CASSAPYGGQETQYF. CDR3 sequence (DNA): TGTGCCAGCAGCGCCCCGTACGGGGGTCAAGAGACCCAGTACTTC. The chain employs TRBV7-2 and TRBJ2-5; maybe TRBD2 (6 bases). V shed 5 bases and J shed 2 bases, with 15 bases lying between them. The CDR3 extends over 15 amino acids. Germline CDR1 and CDR2: SGHTA and FQGNSA.

Many counts were recorded for this clone. J is TRBJ1-3 and V is TRBV19; weak D call: TRBD1 (6 bases). Between the trimmed V and J ends, which lost 7 bases and 1 base, there was a span of 11 bases. The CDR3 is made up of 14 amino acids. Germline-derived CDR1 and CDR2 are LNHDA and SQIVND (reference sequence). CDR3 in amino acids: CASTSQGSGNTIYF. In DNA form, the CDR3 reads TGTGCCAGTACTTCACAGGGATCTGGAAACACCATATATTTT.

The rearrangement links TRBV28 to TRBJ2-5; TRBD2 agrees at 7 bases. CDR1 MDHEN and CDR2 SYDVKM come from the germline V gene. The J segment lost 7 bases and the V segment lost 4 bases, leaving 9 bases of the junction unmatched. The CDR3 loop spans 14 amino acids. The CDR3 loop is CASSSRGGRGTQYF. CDR3 DNA: TGTGCCAGCAGTTCCCGGGGAGGGCGAGGGACCCAGTACTTC. Based on the CDR3 plus reference TRBV28 and TRBJ2-5, the full variable domain is DVKVTQSSRYLVKRTGEKVFLECVQDMDHENMFWYRQDPGLGLRLIYFSYDVKMKEKGDIPEGYSVSREKKERFSLILESASTNQTSMYLCASSSRGGRGTQYFGPGTRLLVL.

This clone was seen a few times. V is TRBV7-3 and J is TRBJ2-1; TRBD2 matches 13 bases. The CDR3 contains 16 residues. The V segment lost 5 bases and the J segment 3 bases; nucleotides outside the gene matches: 4. Germline CDR1 is SGHTA and CDR2 is FQGTGA. In nucleotides, the CDR3 is TGTGCCAGCAGCCCAGGACTAGCGGGGGTCTACAATGAGCAGTTCTTC. Encoded protein: CASSPGLAGVYNEQFF.

As concerns this clone: One base away lies a much larger clone, so this may be a sequencing read error. At the DNA level, this CDR3 is encoded by other sequences in the same sample as well. This rearrangement joins TRBV28 to TRBJ2-7; no definite D call. The CDR3 spans 17 residues. Germline-derived CDR1 and CDR2 are MDHEN and SYDVKM. CDR3 nucleotides: TGTGCCAGCAGCCTTGCCCGACTTCGTGACCGATCCTACGAGCAATACTTC. Translating gives CASSLARLRDRSYEQYF. Drawing the rest from reference TRBV28 and TRBJ2-7, the complete variable domain is DVKVTQSSRYLVKRTGEKVFLECVQDMDHENMFWYRQDPGLGLRLIYFSYDVKMKEKGDIPEGYSVSREKKERFSLILESASTNQTSMYLCASSLARLRDRSYEQYFGPGTRLTVT.

This clone came up many times. The chain uses TRBV6-5 and TRBJ1-1; no reliable D call. V dropped 8 bases and J dropped 4 bases, with 20 bases sitting between them. The CDR3 loop spans 15 amino acids. Germline V gene lookup returns CDR1 MNHEY and CDR2 SVGAGI. The CDR3 DNA reads as TGTGCCAGCGTTAAACTGGGCACTCAGAGCACTGAAGCTTTCTTT. This sequence encodes CASVKLGTQSTEAFF.

This clone was seen many times. V usage is TRBV4-1 and J usage is TRBJ1-1; D is perhaps TRBD1 (5 bases). This CDR3 is 15 amino acids long. V was clipped by 4 bases and J by 1 base, with 13 bases between them. Germline loops: CDR1 MGHRA, CDR2 YSYEKL. The CDR3: CASSRLGAGNTEAFF. The CDR3 nucleotides read TGCGCCAGCAGCCGACTAGGGGCGGGGAACACTGAAGCTTTCTTT.

There are many counts of this clone. The V and J genes are TRBV2 and TRBJ1-2; maybe TRBD1 (5 bases). There are 12 residues in the CDR3. Trimming left V 6 bases short and J 4 bases short, with 9 bases between. Germline values: CDR1 SNHLY, CDR2 FYNNEI. The CDR3 loop is CASRRGGYGYTF. The CDR3 coding sequence is TGTGCCAGCAGGAGGGGTGGCTATGGCTACACCTTC.

This clone was observed many times. The chain has TRBV6-2 or TRBV6-3 and TRBJ2-2; the D is unclear. The V end was cut by 6 bases, the J end by 4 bases, with 12 bases between. Germline V gene data show CDR1 as MNHEY and CDR2 as SVGEGT. The CDR3 sequence is 14 residues long. The CDR3 spells CASRPWKSTGELFF. CDR3 bases: TGTGCCAGCAGACCGTGGAAATCCACCGGGGAGCTGTTTTTT.

The sample holds many counts of this clone. The chain uses TRBV6-2 or TRBV6-3 and TRBJ2-3, with 10 nucleotides matching TRBD2. The J segment lost 4 bases and the V segment lost 0 bases, leaving 1 base of the junction unmatched. CDR1 and CDR2 (germline): MNHEY, SVGEGT. There are 15 residues in the CDR3. The CDR3 nucleotides are TGTGCCAGCAGTTACTCGACTAGCGGGCCAGATACGCAGTATTTT. Translation: CASSYSTSGPDTQYF.

This clone was observed at least ten times. The rearrangement uses TRBV6-1 and TRBJ2-2; D is unclear. This CDR3 has 14 amino acids. CDR1 is MNHNS, CDR2 SASEGT, per germline. The germline V and J ends were trimmed by 3 bases and 2 bases, with 7 bases remaining between them. The CDR3 reads CASSDGFNTGELFF. The DNA for the CDR3 is TGTGCCAGCAGTGACGGGTTCAACACCGGGGAGCTGTTTTTT.

This clone was detected many times. The chain combines TRBV9 with TRBJ1-6; 9 bases agree with TRBD1. The CDR3 has 18 amino acids. In germline, CDR1 is SGDLS, CDR2 YYNGEE. With 0 bases clipped from V and 6 bases from J, the junction kept 10 bases outside the gene matches. Here the CDR3 reads CASSVGPEKGQGNSPLHF. The DNA of the CDR3 is TGTGCCAGCAGCGTAGGCCCTGAGAAGGGACAGGGTAATTCACCCCTCCACTTT.

Concerning this clone: Being one base from a much bigger clone, this may be a read error. The chain joins TRBV5-1 to TRBJ1-1; D gene unclear. CDR3 length: 13 residues. Germline CDR1 SGHRS, CDR2 YFSETQ. V lost 4 bases to trimming and J lost 5 bases, with 12 bases between them. The CDR3 sequence: CASSPTEKTEAFF. The CDR3 DNA sequence: TGCGCCAGCAGCCCCACAGAAAAAACTGAAGCTTTCTTT.

This clone has at least ten counts. This chain joins TRBV4-2 and TRBJ1-1; perhaps TRBD1 as D (6 bases). Between the trimmed V and J ends, which lost 3 bases and 1 base, there was a span of 27 bases. The CDR3 runs to 20 residues. Germline V gives CDR1 LGHNA, CDR2 YNFKEQ. CDR3 sequence reads: CASSHPQGTFSSGANTEAFF. As DNA, the CDR3 is TGTGCCAGCAGCCATCCTCAGGGGACGTTTTCCTCCGGAGCGAACACTGAAGCTTTCTTT.

This clone was seen more than once but under ten times. The chain has TRBV9 and TRBJ1-2, with 9 bases identical to TRBD1. The CDR3 length is 15 residues. Germline CDR1 is SGDLS and CDR2 is YYNGEE. Unmatched junction bases numbered 10, after V lost 3 bases and J lost 7 bases. The CDR3: CASSAGGGTGSGYTF. Here the CDR3 DNA reads TGTGCCAGCAGCGCGGGCGGTGGGACAGGGAGTGGCTACACCTTC.

V usage is TRBV28 and J usage is TRBJ2-7, with TRBD1 matching over 8 bases. Germline V gene lookup returns CDR1 MDHEN and CDR2 SYDVKM. CDR3 length: 14 amino acids. The V and J ends lost 2 bases and 4 bases, in that order; junction bases with no gene match: 4. DNA for the CDR3: TGTGCCAGCAGTTTAGGTCAGGGGGCGTACGAGCAGTACTTC. This codes for CASSLGQGAYEQYF. The whole variable domain, filled in from reference TRBV28 and TRBJ2-7, reads DVKVTQSSRYLVKRTGEKVFLECVQDMDHENMFWYRQDPGLGLRLIYFSYDVKMKEKGDIPEGYSVSREKKERFSLILESASTNQTSMYLCASSLGQGAYEQYFGPGTRLTVT.

This clone was observed a few times. The chain employs TRBV19 and TRBJ2-7, with D possibly TRBD2 on 6 matching bases. Germline CDR1 reads LNHDA; CDR2 reads SQIVND (reference sequence). CDR3 size: 14 residues. Trimming pared 5 bases from V and 3 bases from J, leaving 14 bases between. CDR3 region: CASSLRDFDYEQYF. CDR3 nucleotide sequence: TGTGCCAGTAGTCTCCGGGACTTTGACTACGAGCAGTACTTC. The full variable domain, its missing parts supplied by reference TRBV19 and TRBJ2-7, is DGGITQSPKYLFRKEGQNVTLSCEQNLNHDAMYWYRQDPGQGLRLIYYSQIVNDFQKGDIAEGYSVSREKKESFPLTVTSAQKNPTAFYLCASSLRDFDYEQYFGPGTRLTVT.

This clone came up many times. CDR3 amino acids: CASSPPGASGEQYF. The CDR3 coding sequence is TGTGCCAGCAGCCCCCCGGGGGCGAGTGGAGAGCAGTACTTC. The chain is built from TRBV7-9 and TRBJ2-7; D may correspond to TRBD1 or TRBD2 (6 bases each). Germline CDR1 is SEHNR and CDR2 is FQNEAQ (reference sequence). Trimming removed 5 bases at V and 7 bases at J, with 18 bases between. The CDR3 sequence is 14 residues long.

This clone was observed a few times. The chain joins TRBV6-1 to TRBJ1-1, with 12 bases fitting TRBD1. The length of the CDR3 is 16 residues. V lost 8 bases and J lost 5; bases outside the gene matches: 12. Germline-derived CDR1 and CDR2 are MNHNS and SASEGT. CDR3 region: CASGRGGQGAYTEAFF. The CDR3 DNA is TGTGCCAGCGGCAGGGGGGGACAGGGGGCGTATACTGAAGCTTTCTTT.

The V and J genes are TRBV6-1 and TRBJ2-5, with D tentatively TRBD1 (5 bases). This CDR3 is 12 amino acids long. Trimming removed 7 bases from V and 2 bases from J, with 8 bases in between. CDR1 is MNHNS, CDR2 SASEGT, per germline. The CDR3 DNA reads as TGTGCCAGCATGCAGGGTCAAGAGACCCAGTACTTC. Protein sequence: CASMQGQETQYF.